These 32 T cell receptor beta chains originate from one sample sequenced in a study of OX40 agonist ivuxolimab in advanced cancers. Measured with immunoSEQ multiplex PCR; TCRdb has only the in-frame clones, and not every one. Found here are some 51,000 clones, 65% to 85% of them singletons; the top ten hold roughly 2%. The sample was CD4+ or CD8+ T cells sorted from blood, taken in a trial of the OX40 agonist ivuxolimab. Every receptor here comes from an adult with an advanced solid tumor such as melanoma, head and neck, liver or kidney cancer.

The J gene is TRBJ2-1, the V gene TRBV6-6, with D unresolved. There are 15 residues in the CDR3. Germline CDR1 MNHNY, CDR2 SVGAGI (reference sequence). Trimming left V 0 bases short and J 8 bases short, with 14 bases between. Here the CDR3 reads CASSYSRTPLDEQFF. CDR3 DNA: TGTGCCAGCAGTTACTCCCGAACCCCATTGGATGAGCAGTTCTTC.

The chain recombines TRBV5-1 with TRBJ2-7; a weak D match, TRBD2 (6 bases). CDR3 length equals 13 residues. The ends were cut back, 5 bases at V and 0 bases at J, with 9 bases in the middle. Looked up from germline, CDR1 is SGHRS and CDR2 is YFSETQ. CDR3 protein: CASRFGGSYEQYF. The DNA of the CDR3 is TGCGCCAGCAGATTCGGGGGCTCCTACGAGCAGTACTTC.

Only one count was recorded for this clone. The chain carries TRBV7-8 and TRBJ2-5; D is perhaps TRBD2 (6 bases). The end of the DNA is better explained by TRBJ2-7, so the J call may be wrong. CDR3 length equals 14 residues. CDR1 is SGHVS and CDR2 is FQNEAQ in the germline V gene. CDR3 sequence reads: CASSFPGTLYEQYF. CDR3 sequence (DNA): TGTGCCAGCAGCTTTCCTGGGACTCTTTACGAGCAGTACTTC.

This chain uses TRBV19 with TRBJ1-5; tentative D call: TRBD1 (5 bases). The germline gives CDR1 LNHDA, CDR2 SQIVND (reference sequence). Trimming took off 0 bases at V and 5 bases at J, with 17 bases between the two ends. The CDR3 length is 17 residues. Here the CDR3 reads CASSIDYRFRRYQPQHF. The DNA of the CDR3 is TGTGCCAGTAGTATAGATTACAGGTTCAGACGTTATCAGCCCCAGCATTTT.

The genes are TRBV29-1 and TRBJ2-7, with 8 bases identical to TRBD1. V lost 7 bases and J lost 0; bases outside the gene matches: 5. Germline V gives CDR1 SQVTM, CDR2 ANQGSEA. The CDR3 is 13 residues long. CDR3 amino acids: CSARQGSSYEQYF. The CDR3 DNA is TGCAGCGCCCGACAGGGGTCCTCCTACGAGCAGTACTTC.

This chain links TRBV5-1 with TRBJ1-6; D possibly corresponds to TRBD1 (5 bases). Germline-derived CDR1 and CDR2 are SGHRS and YFSETQ. This CDR3 region has 16 residues. V lost 3 bases, J lost 7 bases, and 17 bases lay in between. The CDR3 sequence is CASSWVPGRENSPLHF. CDR3 DNA: TGCGCCAGCAGCTGGGTCCCGGGACGGGAAAATTCACCCCTCCACTTT.

This clone has more than one count but fewer than ten. V usage is TRBV4-1 and J usage is TRBJ1-6; the match to TRBD1 covers 9 bases. After removal of 1 base from V and 5 bases from J, the junction contained 6 bases not matched to a gene. The CDR3 spans 17 residues. In germline, CDR1 is MGHRA, CDR2 YSYEKL. CDR3 sequence (DNA): TGCGCCAGCAGCCAAGTGGGACAGGGTTTACATAATTCACCCCTCCACTTT. It is translated as CASSQVGQGLHNSPLHF.

This rearrangement joins TRBV7-8 to TRBJ2-3; D gene ambiguous. CDR3 size: 13 residues. CDR1 and CDR2 from the germline V gene are SGHVS and FQNEAQ. V lost 8 bases and J 2 bases, leaving 11 bases between the germline ends. The CDR3 DNA follows: TGTGCCAGCTCCTTTTATCCCACAGATACGCAGTATTTT. This gives the protein CASSFYPTDTQYF.

V gene TRBV9 combines with J gene TRBJ2-3; 11 nucleotides align to TRBD2. CDR3 length equals 15 residues. Germline V gene lookup returns CDR1 SGDLS and CDR2 YYNGEE. V was pared by 3 bases and J by 3 bases, with 3 bases of the junction left unmatched. The CDR3 coding sequence is TGTGCCAGCAGCGAGACTAGCGGGAAAACAGATACGCAGTATTTT. This gives the protein CASSETSGKTDTQYF.

V usage is TRBV2 and J usage is TRBJ1-1; 10 nucleotides align to TRBD1. The junction had 5 bases not matched to a gene; V was cut back by 6 bases and J by 10 bases. The CDR3 has 12 residues. Germline CDR1 SNHLY, CDR2 FYNNEI. The CDR3 region has the DNA TGTGCCAGCAGCCAGGGACAGGGGAGAGCTTTCTTT. Its protein product is CASSQGQGRAFF.

The chain couples TRBV2 to TRBJ2-2; 10 bases fit TRBD1. J lost 5 bases, V lost 6 bases, and 6 bases had no gene match. The CDR3 runs 15 residues. Germline V gene lookup returns CDR1 SNHLY and CDR2 FYNNEI. CDR3 bases: TGTGCCAGCAGCGCCGGACAGGGGGTAACCGGGGAGCTGTTTTTT. Translated: CASSAGQGVTGELFF.

This chain joins TRBV4-1 and TRBJ2-7, with 8 bases fitting TRBD2. J was trimmed by 6 bases and V by 4 bases; bases with no gene match: 14. The CDR3 has 16 amino acids. Germline values: CDR1 MGHRA, CDR2 YSYEKL. The CDR3: CASSPGPGLGSREQYF. As DNA, the CDR3 is TGCGCCAGCAGCCCCGGCCCGGGACTAGGGTCCCGCGAGCAGTACTTC.

The chain recombines TRBV15 with TRBJ2-5; a weak D match, TRBD1 (5 bases). Trimming removed 0 bases at V and 7 bases at J, with 12 bases between. Per germline, CDR1 LNHNV and CDR2 YYDKDF (reference sequence). The CDR3 is 14 amino acids. The CDR3 reads CATSRDAGSGTQYF. CDR3 in DNA: TGTGCCACCAGCAGAGATGCAGGGTCCGGGACCCAGTACTTC.

CDR3 in amino acids: CASSARVGPDNEQFF. The DNA of the CDR3 is TGTGCCAGCAGCGCCCGCGTTGGGCCGGACAATGAGCAGTTCTTC. This chain connects TRBV11-3 to TRBJ2-1, with D unclear. There are 15 residues in the CDR3. Germline V gene sequence: CDR1 SGHNT, CDR2 YENEEA. V lost 5 bases, J lost 5 bases, and 16 bases lay in between.

This clone is judged medium-sized. The J gene is TRBJ2-7, the V gene TRBV5-1; possibly TRBD1 or TRBD2 for D (5 bases each). The CDR3 spans 20 residues. The V and J ends lost 4 bases and 3 bases respectively, with 32 bases between them. Germline-derived CDR1 and CDR2 are SGHRS and YFSETQ. CDR3 in DNA: TGCGCCAGCAGCCGTAAAACGTCGTCTCGGGGCGCAGGGAGCGACTACGAGCAGTACTTC. Protein sequence: CASSRKTSSRGAGSDYEQYF.

A few counts support this clone. The rearrangement links TRBV4-1 to TRBJ2-7, with D tentatively TRBD2 (5 bases). Germline V gives CDR1 MGHRA, CDR2 YSYEKL. This CDR3 is 15 amino acids long. Trimming took off 4 bases at V and 1 base at J, with 14 bases between the two ends. The CDR3 DNA sequence: TGCGCCAGCAGCCCCCGGGGAGTAGCTTCCTACGAGCAGTACTTC. It specifies CASSPRGVASYEQYF.

This rearrangement joins TRBV9 to TRBJ1-6, with TRBD1 matching over 8 bases. The V gene's germline CDR1 is SGDLS and CDR2 YYNGEE. J was trimmed by 7 bases and V by 2 bases; bases with no gene match: 2. This CDR3 comprises 14 residues. The CDR3 DNA reads TGTGCCAGCAGCGTGCGACAGGGGAATTCACCCCTCCACTTT. This translates into CASSVRQGNSPLHF.

The chain employs TRBV6-5 and TRBJ2-1, with D perhaps TRBD2 (6 bases). The CDR3 loop spans 15 amino acids. V lost 6 bases, J lost 5 bases, and 17 bases lay in between. In germline, CDR1 is MNHEY, CDR2 SVGAGI. CDR3 DNA sequence: TGTGCCAGCAGCCCCTCGGTTAGCGGCGACAATGAGCAGTTCTTC. Residues: CASSPSVSGDNEQFF.

The chain has TRBV6-1 and TRBJ2-5; TRBD1 matches at 9 bases. Germline CDR1 is MNHNS and CDR2 is SASEGT. This CDR3 comprises 14 residues. V shed 6 bases, J shed 4 bases, and the junction held 6 bases outside the gene matches. Written as DNA, the CDR3 is TGTGCCAGCAGACCACGGACAGGGGTAGAGACCCAGTACTTC. Translation gives CASRPRTGVETQYF.

The table lists this clone with a count of one. The V gene is TRBV10-3, the J gene TRBJ2-2, with D possibly being TRBD2 (5 bases). The length of the CDR3 is 14 residues. Germline CDR1 ENHRY, CDR2 SYGVKD. The V end was cut by 4 bases, the J end by 3 bases, with 9 bases between. CDR3 amino acids: CAISVNGDTGELFF. For the CDR3, the DNA is TGTGCCATCAGTGTTAACGGGGACACCGGGGAGCTGTTTTTT.

The V and J genes are TRBV5-4 and TRBJ2-6; D is unresolved. This CDR3 has 13 amino acids. V was pared by 7 bases and J by 4 bases, with 9 bases between. Germline V gene lookup returns CDR1 SGHNT and CDR2 YYREEE (reference sequence). CDR3 DNA sequence: TGTGCCAGCTTAAGGTCCGGGGCCAACGTCCTGACTTTC. It encodes CASLRSGANVLTF.

The chain is built from TRBV9 and TRBJ2-6, with 11 bases aligning to TRBD2. Looked up from germline, CDR1 is SGDLS and CDR2 is YYNGEE. V shed 2 bases and J 0 bases; nucleotides not matched to a gene: 4. The CDR3 length is 18 residues. CDR3 sequence: CASSVTGTSGSGANVLTF. CDR3 DNA: TGTGCCAGCAGCGTTACCGGGACTAGCGGCTCTGGGGCCAACGTCCTGACTTTC.

The rearrangement joins TRBV6-5 to TRBJ2-7, with 11 positions matching TRBD1. The V gene's germline CDR1 is MNHEY and CDR2 SVGAGI. V was pared by 6 bases and J by 2 bases, with 6 bases of the junction left unmatched. The CDR3 is made up of 15 amino acids. The CDR3 bases are TGTGCCAGCAGACTCGGGACAGGGGGTACCTACGAGCAGTACTTC. This encodes CASRLGTGGTYEQYF.

The V call is TRBV18, the J call TRBJ1-1, with 11 bases identical to TRBD1. This CDR3 is built from 14 residues. The trim removed 1 base at V and 6 bases at J, leaving 1 base unmatched. CDR1 is KGHSH, CDR2 LQKENI, per germline. CDR3 coding DNA: TGTGCCAGCTCACCACAGGGACAGGGGGCTGAAGCTTTCTTT. Translating gives CASSPQGQGAEAFF.

This clone was detected only a few times. A junction boundary mismatches the germline segment, possibly from a read error. This rearrangement joins TRBV7-7 to TRBJ2-1; TRBD2 matches 9 bases. CDR3 length: 13 residues. In germline, CDR1 is SSHAT, CDR2 FNYEAQ (reference sequence). The CDR3 sequence is CASSLAGANEQFF. In DNA, the CDR3 is TGTGCTAGCAGCTTAGCGGGAGCGAATGAGCAGTTCTTC.

The gene calls are TRBV28 and TRBJ2-7; the D is unclear. The V end was cut by 2 bases, the J end by 10 bases, with 12 bases between. The CDR3 sequence is 12 residues long. Germline-derived CDR1 and CDR2 are MDHEN and SYDVKM. For the CDR3, the DNA is TGTGCCAGCAGTTTAAGAGGCCATGTTCAGTACTTC. Translated, it gives CASSLRGHVQYF.

This chain joins TRBV15 and TRBJ2-7; the match to TRBD2 covers 10 bases. Germline loops: CDR1 LNHNV, CDR2 YYDKDF (reference sequence). The CDR3 consists of 15 residues. V shed 3 bases and J 1 base; nucleotides not matched to a gene: 3. The CDR3 sequence is CATSSLAGVSYEQYF. In DNA form, the CDR3 reads TGTGCCACCAGCAGTCTAGCGGGAGTTTCCTACGAGCAGTACTTC. Together with reference TRBV15 and TRBJ2-7, the CDR3 gives the full variable domain: DAMVIQNPRYQVTQFGKPVTLSCSQTLNHNVMYWYQQKSSQAPKLLFHYYDKDFNNEADTPDNFQSRRPNTSFCFLDIRSPGLGDTAMYLCATSSLAGVSYEQYFGPGTRLTVT.

The chain is built from TRBV10-3 and TRBJ1-5; D not certain. The V gene lost 4 bases and the J gene lost 0 bases, with 10 bases spanning the gap. This CDR3 contains 15 residues. From germline, CDR1 is ENHRY and CDR2 SYGVKD. The DNA of the CDR3 is TGTGCCATCAGTGCATCGGGGAATAGCAATCAGCCCCAGCATTTT. Translated, it gives CAISASGNSNQPQHF.

V is TRBV6-5 and J is TRBJ1-3, with D hard to call. The CDR3 extends over 13 amino acids. The V gene lost 4 bases and the J gene lost 2 bases, with 6 bases spanning the gap. CDR1 and CDR2 from the germline V gene are MNHEY and SVGAGI. DNA of the CDR3: TGTGCCAGCAGTTCAGCTACTGGAAACACCATATATTTT. Encoded protein: CASSSATGNTIYF.

As regards this clone: Germline and junction disagree at one end, which may indicate a read error. The chain has TRBV7-7 and TRBJ2-5; D is ambiguous. The CDR3 totals 13 residues. Germline V gene sequence: CDR1 SSHAT, CDR2 FNYEAQ (reference sequence). This CDR3 reads CASSLNFAETQYF. The CDR3 bases are TGTGCTAGCAGCTTGAACTTCGCAGAGACCCAGTACTTC.

This clone was counted once. This chain uses TRBV5-1 with TRBJ2-1, with TRBD1 matching over 9 bases. In germline, CDR1 is SGHRS, CDR2 YFSETQ. V shed 5 bases and J 5 bases; nucleotides not matched to a gene: 11. The CDR3 is 16 residues long. Here the CDR3 reads CASSSQGQGPHNEQFF. The CDR3 bases are TGCGCCAGCAGTTCCCAGGGACAGGGCCCCCACAATGAGCAGTTCTTC.

V is TRBV6-6 and J is TRBJ1-2, with no clear D. Germline V gene lookup returns CDR1 MNHNY and CDR2 SVGAGI (reference sequence). V was cut by 4 bases and J by 8 bases, with 11 bases left in between. The CDR3 sequence is 12 residues long. CDR3 DNA sequence: TGTGCCAGCAGTTTAAGGGTTGGCGGCTACACCTTC. Residues: CASSLRVGGYTF.